This TCR beta chain was found in a study of blood T cells in healthy people across ages (dated by TCRdb to about 2015). At the level of the whole study: In model experiments, template switching captured roughly one uniquely barcoded TCR beta cDNA molecule for every two T cells. The donors were divided into four age groups: young (average about 15 years), middle-aged (approximately 42), aged (approximately 64) and long-lived (more than 75). For two donors (one aged 18 to 29 and one aged 80 or older), the study analyzed two additional independent replicas of 1 million unique cDNA reads from the same blood draw. To avoid experimental bias, donors of different ages were randomly spread across the sequencing lanes. Age-related changes in TCR beta repertoire diversity were measured in the study by deep sequencing normalized with unique cDNA molecular identifiers.

Library prep was done by 5' RACE. Sequencing was performed on an Illumina HiSeq 2500. A second about 7 to 11 cycle PCR used a sample-barcoded 5' primer and a J-beta primer mix. A template-switch 5' adaptor carrying 12 random nucleotides introduced a unique molecular identifier onto each TCR beta cDNA molecule. Each sample yielded at least 2.5 million CDR3-containing paired-end reads. First-strand cDNA synthesis was performed from all RNA using the Mint cDNA synthesis kit, with priming by a TRBC-specific oligonucleotide. After uracil-DNA glycosylase treatment, a first 18-cycle PCR used universal primers M1SS and BC2_uni_R on all cDNA. From the authors' description of their analysis: For normalization, 1 million high-quality reads were randomly selected from each sample, with every read carrying a distinct molecular identifier. Reads sharing molecular identifiers were discarded rather than binned into consensus sequences. CDR3 identification, clonotype clustering and error correction used MiTCR with a Q25 quality threshold and the strictest error-elimination algorithm. A nonparametric unseen species model using Euler transformation provided a lower-bound estimate of total TCR beta diversity. The public sequencing data were trimmed at Q25 with fastp and processed into clonotypes with MiXCR by TCRdb, which kept only in-frame beta chains. Rows merge per CDR3 protein into single entries with the most common DNA and genes. These V and J calls rely on TCRdb rather than the paper's analysis. The sample table holds 800,000 to 1,000,000 distinct CDR3 sequences, of which under 50% were seen once. The top ten constitute around 15% of the sample.

Note on this clonotype: Its antigen is currently not known. No much larger clone is present one base from it, and per-base qualities are unavailable.

General conclusions and limits of the study: Compared with the aged group, the long-lived group had more naive CD4+ T cells, fewer expanded clones and increased TCR diversity, a pattern suggesting age selection. Bulk unsorted PBMC profiling prevented conclusive comparison of naive and antigen-experienced compartments. Observed TCR beta diversity per million T cells fell roughly linearly with age, and a significant reduction was already apparent by age around 39. There was a strong correlation between observed TCR beta diversity and the percentage of naive T cells measured by flow cytometry. Estimates of total diversity based on one million sequenced T cells were regarded as lower bounds and as underestimates. Because donor CMV infection status was unknown, age-related changes in expanded clonotypes were potentially confounded.

The 39 donors, aged about 6 to 95 years, were systemically healthy Caucasian individuals from Russia. About 9.8 milliliters of peripheral blood were drawn from each donor into EDTA-treated Vacutainer tubes. PBMCs were isolated by Ficoll-Paque density-gradient centrifugation, with at least 6 million obtained per sample. Total RNA, at least 6 micrograms per sample, was extracted from PBMCs with Trizol reagent. Naive CD45RAhigh/CD27high T cell percentages were measured by flow cytometry on a PBMC aliquot from every donor. This receptor was obtained from a man younger than 40 in good health. The sequenced sample consisted of blood.

DNA sequence: TGTGCCAGCGGGAGACAGATTAATTCACCCCTCCACTTT. Its translation is CASGRQINSPLHF. This sequence uses TRBV28 and TRBJ1-6; TRBD1 is a weak D gene call, 5 bases matching. From a lookup of the germline V gene, CDR1 and CDR2 are MDHEN and SYDVKM. Including the terminal cysteine and phenylalanine, the CDR3 comprises 13 residues. Just the 39-base CDR3 DNA is kept, in frame starting at base 1. V sheds 8 bases and J sheds 6 bases, leaving 11 bases between their ends.